This T cell receptor beta chain is from a study of Graves' ophthalmopathy and Graves' hyperthyroidism. Germline values: CDR1 MDHEN, CDR2 SYDVKM. The CDR3 is 14 amino acids. Trimming stripped 6 bases from V and 2 bases from J, with 13 bases between. Amplification of TCR beta CDR3 regions used RNA transcripts. The first round was an RT-PCR with HTBI primers, and the second round was a multiplex PCR. TCRdb reprocessed the multiplex PCR reads with MiXCR, giving one entry per CDR3 protein. The sample consists of approximately 460,000 distinct CDR3 sequences, about 15% of them appearing once. This clonotype was picked up many times.

The origin of this receptor is a woman aged 30 to 39 with Graves' ophthalmopathy. The rearrangement joins TRBV28 to TRBJ1-2, with D unclear. The sample taken for sequencing was blood. This chain's CDR3 is CASSYYVGNYGYTF. The CDR3, as DNA: TGTGCCAGCAGCTACTACGTTGGCAACTATGGCTACACCTTC.